This T cell receptor (beta chain) originates from a study of shared clonotypes between healthy human individuals. Study-level results: Rarefaction curves obtained for sorted subsets showed sequencing incomplete despite large depth.

Looked up from germline, CDR1 is LGHNA and CDR2 is YSLEER. V shed 4 bases, J shed 8 bases, and the junction held 4 bases outside the gene matches. The CDR3 has 15 residues. On this clone: As yet, its antigen is unknown.

The repertoire was sequenced with immunoSEQ multiplex PCR; TCRdb's copy has only in-frame clones and lacks some. The sample contains over 300,000 clones, around 87% of which appear only once. The sequenced sample consisted of memory CD8+ T cells sorted from blood. As to subset: CD45RO+ cells pooled with CCR7-negative TemRA cells. J is TRBJ2-1 and V is TRBV4-3; the match to TRBD2 covers 14 bases. The origin of this receptor is a man aged 18 to 29 in good health. The CDR3 spells CASSRTSGRFDEQFF. The CDR3 DNA is TGCGCCAGCAGCCGGACTAGCGGGAGGTTCGATGAGCAGTTCTTC.